The clone carrying this T cell receptor (beta chain) was observed a handful of times. The sample originates from a study of blood T cell repertoires in COVID-19. Study-level background: Donors in the United States, Italy and Spain gave samples during acute or convalescent COVID-19. T cells, B-cell-depleted T cells, or PBMCs provided the cDNA or gDNA that served as material.

In germline, CDR1 is DFQATT, CDR2 SNEGSKA (reference sequence). V was cut by 6 bases and J by 4 bases, with 9 bases left in between. The CDR3 sequence is 11 residues long. In the authors' workflow: Researchers report that nucleated cell counts were estimated from reference gene primer amplification. TCRdb's copy holds only in-frame clones and misses some; the assay was immunoSEQ multiplex PCR. D and trimming were read from the DNA, whereas the V and J calls and clone size are those reported in that table. The table has 50,000 to 65,000 clones, 80% to 90% seen once. The sample was peripheral blood. The receptor was isolated from a man aged 35 to 55 with acute or convalescent COVID-19. The rearrangement joins TRBV20-1 to TRBJ1-1; no definite D call. The CDR3 sequence is CSASGFTEAFF. DNA of the CDR3: TGCAGTGCGTCCGGGTTCACTGAAGCTTTCTTT.